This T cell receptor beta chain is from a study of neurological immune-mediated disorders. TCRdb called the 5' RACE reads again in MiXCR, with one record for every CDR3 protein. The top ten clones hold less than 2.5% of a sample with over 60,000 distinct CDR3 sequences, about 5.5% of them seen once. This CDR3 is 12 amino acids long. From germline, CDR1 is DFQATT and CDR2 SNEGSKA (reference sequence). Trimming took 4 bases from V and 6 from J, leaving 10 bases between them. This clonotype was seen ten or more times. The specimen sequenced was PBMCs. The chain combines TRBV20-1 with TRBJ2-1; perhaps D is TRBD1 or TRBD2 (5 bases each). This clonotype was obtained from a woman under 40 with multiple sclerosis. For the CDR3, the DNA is TGCAGTGCTACCGGGACCCCCAATGAGCAGTTCTTC. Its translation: CSATGTPNEQFF.